This TCR beta chain is from a study of blood T cell repertoires in COVID-19. Study in general: The study drew acute and convalescent COVID-19 samples from the United States, Italy and Spain. PBMCs, B-cell-depleted T cells, or T cells were the source of the cDNA or gDNA that made up the material.

The J segment lost 8 bases and the V segment lost 4 bases, leaving 10 bases of the junction unmatched. The CDR3 runs 14 residues. Germline V gene data show CDR1 as LGHNA and CDR2 as YNFKEQ. Which cohort a participant joined came from the clinical history participants gave. Authors' processing steps: Amplification from reference gene primers served as the basis for estimated nucleated cell counts. The assay was immunoSEQ multiplex PCR, and TCRdb's table has in-frame clones only and misses some. V, J and clone size are those of that table, while D and trimming were read from the DNA. This sample carries over 250,000 clones, around 84% of them seen once, and the ten largest clones take roughly 4%.

The specimen sequenced was PBMCs or T cells enriched from blood (not recorded which). The sequence was collected from a man aged 30 to 45 with acute COVID-19. V and J are TRBV4-2 and TRBJ1-2; the match to TRBD1 covers 7 bases. For the CDR3, the DNA is TGTGCCAGCAGCCCGAGGACAGGCCGTCCAGGCTACACCTTC. It is translated as CASSPRTGRPGYTF.